One sample yielded the 21 T cell receptor beta chains listed below, sequenced in a study of technical replicates of blood from a few donors. Using immunoSEQ multiplex PCR, the repertoire was profiled, and TCRdb retains in-frame clones only, with some absent. The data contain 100,000 or so clones, 96% of them singletons. Sequencing input: T cells isolated from PBMCs. Receptors were obtained from a human donor in good health.

This chain uses TRBV7-2 with TRBJ2-6, with D perhaps matching TRBD1 (5 bases). The germline V gene encodes CDR1 SGHTA and CDR2 FQGNSA. CDR3 length: 16 amino acids. V was pared by 6 bases and J by 4 bases, with 16 bases between. CDR3 in DNA: TGTGCCAGCAGGCTCGACCCAGGGAACGGGGCCAACGTCCTGACTTTC. As protein: CASRLDPGNGANVLTF.

The rearrangement joins TRBV6-5 to TRBJ1-1, with D unresolved. CDR3 length equals 15 residues. V was cut by 0 bases and J by 0 bases, with 8 bases left in between. Germline loops: CDR1 MNHEY, CDR2 SVGAGI. CDR3 nucleotides: TGTGCCAGCAGTTACTCGAGCCTAATGAACACTGAAGCTTTCTTT. It is translated as CASSYSSLMNTEAFF.

This chain uses TRBV7-2 with TRBJ2-7, with 8 bases aligning to TRBD1. This CDR3 region has 15 residues. Germline V gene lookup returns CDR1 SGHTA and CDR2 FQGNSA. J lost 3 bases, V lost 1 base, and 5 bases had no gene match. CDR3 amino acids: CASSLDEGQGYEQYF. The DNA for the CDR3 is TGTGCCAGCAGCTTAGATGAAGGACAGGGCTACGAGCAGTACTTC.

CDR3 in DNA: TGTGCCAGTAGTTCCCTAGCGGGAGGGCTATCCAATGAGCAGTTCTTC. Amino acids: CASSSLAGGLSNEQFF. The chain joins TRBV19 to TRBJ2-1; 12 bases align to TRBD2. With 5 bases clipped from V and 6 bases from J, the junction kept 8 bases outside the gene matches. Germline V lookup: CDR1 LNHDA, CDR2 SQIVND (reference sequence). The CDR3 spans 16 residues.

This chain connects TRBV7-8 to TRBJ1-2; D is ambiguous. Trimming stripped 4 bases from V and 7 bases from J, with 13 bases between. This CDR3 spans 13 amino acids. Germline V gene sequence: CDR1 SGHVS, CDR2 FQNEAQ. CDR3 bases: TGTGCCAGCAGCTCGAATCAGGTTGCTGGCTACACCTTC. Its translation is CASSSNQVAGYTF. The entire variable domain, with the rest obtained from reference TRBV7-8 and TRBJ1-2, is as follows: GAGVSQSPRYKVAKRGQDVALRCDPISGHVSLFWYQQALGQGPEFLTYFQNEAQLDKSGLPSDRFFAERPEGSVSTLKIQRTQQEDSAVYLCASSSNQVAGYTFGSGTRLTVV.

The chain joins TRBV28 to TRBJ2-3; D unclear. There are 14 residues in the CDR3. The V end was cut by 6 bases, the J end by 1 base, with 11 bases between. Germline CDR1 is MDHEN and CDR2 is SYDVKM. This chain's CDR3 is CASSPHRGTDTQYF. The CDR3 DNA follows: TGTGCCAGCAGCCCCCACAGAGGCACAGATACGCAGTATTTT.

This sequence joins TRBV7-2 and TRBJ1-2, with TRBD1 as a possible D gene (5 bases). The CDR3 extends over 19 amino acids. Germline CDR1 reads SGHTA; CDR2 reads FQGNSA. V was clipped by 7 bases and J by 3 bases, with 30 bases between them. CDR3 nucleotides: TGTGCCAGCAACCTCTTATCCTACCTGGCGACAGCGACGGACTATGGCTACACCTTC. Protein: CASNLLSYLATATDYGYTF.

The chain is built from TRBV30 and TRBJ2-5; TRBD1 matches at 7 bases. V trimming: 2 bases; J trimming: 4 bases; junction bases outside the gene matches: 13. CDR1 is GTSNPN and CDR2 is SVGIG in the germline V gene (reference sequence). This CDR3 is 16 amino acids long. The CDR3 reads CAWSTRQGQRLETQYF. As DNA, the CDR3 is TGTGCCTGGAGTACTCGTCAGGGACAGCGCCTAGAGACCCAGTACTTC. The full variable domain, its missing parts supplied by reference TRBV30 and TRBJ2-5, is SQTIHQWPATLVQPVGSPLSLECTVEGTSNPNLYWYRQAAGRGLQLLFYSVGIGQISSEVPQNLSASRPQDRQFILSSKKLLLSDSGFYLCAWSTRQGQRLETQYFGPGTRLLVL.

The rearrangement links TRBV5-4 to TRBJ2-1, with TRBD2 identical over 12 bases. The germline V gene encodes CDR1 SGHNT and CDR2 YYREEE (reference sequence). The J segment lost 6 bases and the V segment lost 9 bases, leaving 4 bases of the junction unmatched. CDR3 size: 13 residues. The CDR3 loop reads CATGLAGINEQFF. The CDR3, as DNA: TGTGCCACCGGACTAGCGGGAATCAATGAGCAGTTCTTC.

The V and J genes are TRBV19 and TRBJ1-4; the D is unclear. Trimming cost V 5 bases and J 4 bases, with 14 bases left between them. Germline V gene lookup returns CDR1 LNHDA and CDR2 SQIVND (reference sequence). This CDR3 region has 15 residues. CDR3 protein: CASSAPVPHNEKLFF. CDR3 bases: TGTGCCAGTAGTGCCCCGGTGCCCCATAATGAAAAACTGTTTTTT.

The chain joins TRBV12-5 to TRBJ2-3; 8 nucleotides agree with TRBD2. CDR1 LGHNT and CDR2 FRNRAP come from the germline V gene. The CDR3 spans 15 residues. V shed 1 base, J shed 3 bases, and the junction held 3 bases outside the gene matches. The CDR3 bases are TGTGCTAGTGGTTTGGGACTAGCGAGGACAGATACGCAGTATTTT. Its protein is CASGLGLARTDTQYF.

The J gene is TRBJ2-7, the V gene TRBV11-2, with D tentatively TRBD1 (5 bases). Trimming left V 0 bases short and J 3 bases short, with 9 bases between. Looked up from germline, CDR1 is SGHAT and CDR2 is FQNNGV. The CDR3 contains 14 residues. CDR3 protein: CASSLDPGNYEQYF. The CDR3 DNA sequence: TGTGCCAGCAGCTTAGACCCAGGGAACTACGAGCAGTACTTC.

The V and J genes are TRBV28 and TRBJ1-3, with TRBD1 identical over 7 bases. The germline gives CDR1 MDHEN, CDR2 SYDVKM. This CDR3 is 15 amino acids long. The V and J ends lost 2 bases and 4 bases, in that order; junction bases with no gene match: 5. The DNA of the CDR3 is TGTGCCAGCAGTTTAGTACAGGGGAACGGAAACACCATATATTTT. This encodes CASSLVQGNGNTIYF.

The chain recombines TRBV6-1 with TRBJ2-7, with D perhaps matching TRBD1 (6 bases). Trimming took 8 bases from V and 5 from J, leaving 10 bases between them. Germline V gene sequence: CDR1 MNHNS, CDR2 SASEGT. The CDR3 runs to 11 residues. The CDR3 reads CASDRFHEQYF. CDR3 nucleotides: TGTGCCAGCGACAGGTTTCACGAGCAGTACTTC.

The rearrangement joins TRBV6-1 to TRBJ1-1, with D possibly being TRBD1 (5 bases). CDR1 is MNHNS, CDR2 SASEGT, per germline. Trimming removed 3 bases from V and 4 bases from J, with 12 bases in between. The CDR3 length is 14 residues. The CDR3 loop reads CASSDIGRGTEAFF. CDR3 nucleotides: TGTGCCAGCAGTGATATTGGAAGGGGCACTGAAGCTTTCTTT.

The V gene is TRBV7-3, the J gene TRBJ2-4; a possible D gene is TRBD2 (6 bases). CDR1 and CDR2 from the germline V gene are SGHTA and FQGTGA. Trimming shortened V by 2 bases and J by 6 bases, and 11 bases separated the two germline ends. This CDR3 region has 14 residues. The CDR3 DNA follows: TGTGCCAGCAGCTTACCGGGACTTGGAAACATTCAGTACTTC. Translation: CASSLPGLGNIQYF.

CDR3 nucleotides: TGTGCCAGCAGTTCCGAGGACAGGGTTTACCAAGAGACCCAGTACTTC. It translates to CASSSEDRVYQETQYF. The rearrangement uses TRBV6-6 and TRBJ2-5, with 8 bases fitting TRBD1. The CDR3 extends over 16 amino acids. CDR1 and CDR2 (germline): MNHNY, SVGAGI (reference sequence). The V segment lost 4 bases and the J segment 0 bases; nucleotides outside the gene matches: 7.

The chain carries TRBV7-9 and TRBJ1-2; the D gene is possibly TRBD1 (6 bases). The CDR3 extends over 15 amino acids. Trimming removed 5 bases from V and 4 bases from J, with 17 bases in between. The germline gives CDR1 SEHNR, CDR2 FQNEAQ (reference sequence). The CDR3: CASSDLPGHLYGYTF. CDR3 DNA: TGTGCCAGCAGCGACCTCCCGGGACACCTCTATGGCTACACCTTC.

The chain links TRBV6-1 to TRBJ1-1, with TRBD1 identical over 8 bases. The germline CDR1 and CDR2 sequences are MNHNS and SASEGT. The CDR3 length is 16 residues. V shed 0 bases, J shed 4 bases, and the junction held 7 bases outside the gene matches. CDR3 DNA: TGTGCCAGCAGTGAAGCTTTCAGGGGGCCTGGCACTGAAGCTTTCTTT. This codes for CASSEAFRGPGTEAFF.

The V gene is TRBV7-3, the J gene TRBJ2-2, with 15 bases that match TRBD2. J was trimmed by 4 bases and V by 4 bases; bases with no gene match: 1. This CDR3 spans 16 amino acids. In germline, CDR1 is SGHTA, CDR2 FQGTGA. This CDR3 reads CASSSGLAGGTGELFF. The CDR3, as DNA: TGTGCCAGCAGCTCGGGACTAGCGGGAGGCACCGGGGAGCTGTTTTTT.

V gene TRBV5-1 combines with J gene TRBJ1-1; D remains ambiguous. The CDR3 loop spans 14 amino acids. The germline V gene has CDR1 SGHRS and CDR2 YFSETQ. V lost 2 bases and J 1 base, leaving 9 bases between the germline ends. CDR3 DNA: TGCGCCAGCAGCTTTAGGAGGGAGAACACTGAAGCTTTCTTT. Its protein is CASSFRRENTEAFF.